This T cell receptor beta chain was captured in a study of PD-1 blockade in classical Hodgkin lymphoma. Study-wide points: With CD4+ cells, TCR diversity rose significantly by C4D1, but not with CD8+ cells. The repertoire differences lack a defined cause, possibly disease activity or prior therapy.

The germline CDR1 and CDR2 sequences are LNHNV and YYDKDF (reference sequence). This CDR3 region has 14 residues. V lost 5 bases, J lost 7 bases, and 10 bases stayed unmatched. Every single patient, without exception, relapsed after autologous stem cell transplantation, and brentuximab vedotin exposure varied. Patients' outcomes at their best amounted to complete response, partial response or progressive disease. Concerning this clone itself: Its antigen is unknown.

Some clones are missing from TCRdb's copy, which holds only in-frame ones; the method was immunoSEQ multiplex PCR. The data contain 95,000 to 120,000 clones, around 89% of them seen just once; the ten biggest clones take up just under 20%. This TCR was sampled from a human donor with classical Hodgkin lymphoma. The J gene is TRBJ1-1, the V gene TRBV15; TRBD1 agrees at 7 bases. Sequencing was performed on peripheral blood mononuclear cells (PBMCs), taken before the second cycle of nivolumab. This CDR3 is CATSAGGVGSEAFF. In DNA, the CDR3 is TGTGCCACCAGCGCAGGGGGGGTGGGCAGTGAAGCTTTCTTT.